The 2 T cell receptor beta chains presented below share a single source sample, sequenced in a study of T cell repertoires in aging, cancer and after chemotherapy. TRB rearrangements spanning V, D and J were amplified using mixed TRB-A/B primers. TCRdb processed the multiplex PCR reads anew with MiXCR; each CDR3 protein has one entry. The table has about 13,000 distinct CDR3 sequences, about a third seen once. Peripheral blood genomic DNA, not sorted cells or RNA, was the template. The specimen sequenced was blood. The receptor source for this set is a human donor in good health. The donor label of this sample is uncertain.

CDR3 protein: CASTSGTGGFEQYF. In nucleotides, the CDR3 is TGTGCCAGTACCAGCGGGACAGGGGGGTTCGAGCAGTACTTC. The V call is TRBV19, the J call TRBJ2-7, with TRBD1 identical over 11 bases. J lost 6 bases, V lost 7 bases, and 8 bases had no gene match. The CDR3 extends over 14 amino acids. Germline V gene sequence: CDR1 LNHDA, CDR2 SQIVND (reference sequence).

The rearrangement uses TRBV19 and TRBJ2-1, with 9 positions matching TRBD2. CDR3 length: 17 residues. CDR1 is LNHDA, CDR2 SQIVND, per germline (reference sequence). Germline trimming cut 6 bases from V and 0 bases from J; bases unmatched to any gene: 9. As DNA, the CDR3 is TGTGCCAGTAGCGCCGGGGGGCGGGGGGGCTCCTACAATGAGCAGTTCTTC. Its translation is CASSAGGRGGSYNEQFF.